This entry is about one T cell receptor beta chain. This entry belongs to a study of OX40 agonist ivuxolimab in advanced cancers. Study as a whole: Ivuxolimab, an antibody acting as an agonist of OX40 (CD134), was used to treat patients. Partial responses were observed in three patients, of whom one had hepatocellular carcinoma and two had cutaneous melanoma.

Germline-derived CDR1 and CDR2 are GTSNPN and SVGIG (reference sequence). V lost 4 bases, J lost 2 bases, and 11 bases lay in between. There are 13 residues in the CDR3. Sequenced by immunoSEQ multiplex PCR; TCRdb stores in-frame clones only, minus some. This sample yields 70,000 to 95,000 clones, of which 88% are seen a single time; 0.75% to 0.95% belongs to the top ten. Specimen: CD4+ or CD8+ T cells sorted from blood, collected in a trial of the OX40 agonist ivuxolimab. This TCR was recovered from an adult with an advanced solid tumor such as melanoma, head and neck, liver or kidney cancer. The chain combines TRBV30 with TRBJ1-1; D unresolved. CDR3: CAWTAQTNTEAFF. The CDR3 DNA is TGTGCCTGGACTGCGCAAACTAACACTGAAGCTTTCTTT.